One sample yielded the 20 T cell receptor beta chains listed below, sequenced in a study of OX40 agonist ivuxolimab in advanced cancers. The repertoire was sequenced with immunoSEQ multiplex PCR; TCRdb's copy has only in-frame clones and lacks some. The sample holds under 90,000 clones, around 85% seen once. Here the sequenced sample was CD4+ or CD8+ T cells sorted from blood, taken in a trial of the OX40 agonist ivuxolimab. Receptor source: an adult with an advanced solid tumor such as melanoma, head and neck, liver or kidney cancer.

This chain joins TRBV6-1 and TRBJ2-1, with TRBD1 identical over 12 bases. V trimming: 8 bases; J trimming: 9 bases; junction bases outside the gene matches: 11. Germline CDR1 and CDR2: MNHNS and SASEGT. The CDR3 consists of 15 residues. The CDR3 DNA reads TGTGCCAGCGAGGGACAGGGGGCCTCCTATGGTGAGCAGTTCTTC. The encoded protein is CASEGQGASYGEQFF.

The chain combines TRBV19 with TRBJ2-2; D unresolved. Per the germline V gene, CDR1 is LNHDA and CDR2 is SQIVND (reference sequence). The CDR3 covers 13 residues. The germline V and J ends were trimmed by 3 bases and 7 bases, with 9 bases remaining between them. CDR3 sequence reads: CASSMVSGGELFF. The CDR3 nucleotides read TGTGCCAGTAGTATGGTTAGTGGCGGGGAGCTGTTTTTT.

The genes are TRBV6-5 and TRBJ2-1; D gene unclear. CDR3 length equals 16 residues. V shed 0 bases and J shed 3 bases, with 12 bases lying between them. Germline lookup yields CDR1 MNHEY and CDR2 SVGAGI. The CDR3 region is CASSYSSWSFYNEQFF. The DNA of the CDR3 is TGTGCCAGCAGTTACTCTAGCTGGAGTTTCTACAATGAGCAGTTCTTC.

This chain connects TRBV6-5 to TRBJ2-7; TRBD2 aligns across 7 bases. CDR3 length: 14 amino acids. Germline assignment: CDR1 MNHEY and CDR2 SVGAGI. V lost 4 bases, J lost 2 bases, and 5 bases stayed unmatched. The CDR3 spells CASSLSLAAYEQYF. CDR3 nucleotides: TGTGCCAGCAGTTTAAGTCTAGCGGCCTACGAGCAGTACTTC.

The count of this clone is one. The chain is built from TRBV29-1 and TRBJ2-2, with 8 positions matching TRBD2. Germline V gene lookup returns CDR1 SQVTM and CDR2 ANQGSEA. V dropped 6 bases and J dropped 4; count of bases not matched to a gene: 10. This CDR3 has 15 residues. Here the CDR3 reads CSVSGGGRGTGELFF. The CDR3 DNA reads as TGCAGCGTCTCAGGCGGGGGGCGCGGCACCGGGGAGCTGTTTTTT.

The chain has TRBV2 and TRBJ1-6, with 8 nucleotides matching TRBD1. The CDR3 is 18 residues long. With 0 bases clipped from V and 12 bases from J, the junction kept 16 bases outside the gene matches. Germline V gene data show CDR1 as SNHLY and CDR2 as FYNNEI. The chain's CDR3 is CASSEALRTGSSLLPLHF. The CDR3 DNA is TGTGCCAGCAGTGAAGCGCTTAGGACAGGGTCGAGCCTGCTACCCCTCCACTTT.

The V gene is TRBV28, the J gene TRBJ1-1, with D unclear. Germline V gene sequence: CDR1 MDHEN, CDR2 SYDVKM. The CDR3 runs to 13 residues. The ends were cut back, 5 bases at V and 3 bases at J, with 10 bases in the middle. In DNA form, the CDR3 reads TGTGCCAGCAGTCAACCCCCTCACACTGAAGCTTTCTTT. This translates into CASSQPPHTEAFF.

The chain is built from TRBV4-3 and TRBJ2-2, with D perhaps being TRBD1 or TRBD2 (5 bases each). Germline V gene lookup returns CDR1 LGHNA and CDR2 YSLEER. Trimming took 0 bases from V and 4 from J, leaving 12 bases between them. The CDR3 extends over 16 amino acids. CDR3 nucleotide sequence: TGCGCCAGCAGCCAAGAAAGAGGGACGGGCACCGGGGAGCTGTTTTTT. It specifies CASSQERGTGTGELFF.

The chain couples TRBV9 to TRBJ2-1; 13 nucleotides line up with TRBD2. Germline V lookup: CDR1 SGDLS, CDR2 YYNGEE. Trimming cost V 4 bases and J 3 bases; bases outside gene matches: 7. The CDR3 loop spans 17 amino acids. The CDR3 loop reads CASSKTGTSGNYNEQFF. CDR3 sequence (DNA): TGTGCCAGCAGCAAAACCGGGACTAGCGGGAACTACAATGAGCAGTTCTTC.

The V call is TRBV7-3, the J call TRBJ1-2; TRBD1 matches at 9 bases. The CDR3 extends over 15 amino acids. The germline V gene encodes CDR1 SGHTA and CDR2 FQGTGA. The V gene end was trimmed by 0 bases and the J gene end by 7 bases; junction bases not matched to a gene: 6. In DNA, the CDR3 is TGTGCCAGCAGCTTAACGGGACAGGGTACTTCTGGCTACACCTTC. The encoded protein is CASSLTGQGTSGYTF.

V gene TRBV5-3 combines with J gene TRBJ2-1; maybe TRBD1 (5 bases). TRBV5-3 is filed as an ORF, its function uncertain. Trimming took off 4 bases at V and 4 bases at J, with 24 bases between the two ends. CDR3 length: 18 residues. CDR3 protein: CARSLGNRQAQIYNEQFF. The CDR3 DNA reads as TGTGCCAGAAGCCTAGGTAACAGGCAGGCCCAGATTTACAATGAGCAGTTCTTC.

This chain joins TRBV5-1 and TRBJ2-5, with 9 bases fitting TRBD1. The DNA end is a closer match to TRBJ2-7, so the J assignment may be wrong. The germline V gene has CDR1 SGHRS and CDR2 YFSETQ. CDR3 size: 15 residues. CDR3 protein: CASSPRGTGPYEQYF. The CDR3 nucleotides are TGCGCCAGCAGCCCGCGGGGGACAGGGCCCTACGAGCAGTACTTC.

This clone was recorded only once. The chain employs TRBV6-1 and TRBJ1-1; D gene unclear. CDR1 is MNHNS and CDR2 is SASEGT in the germline V gene. Trimming left V 3 bases short and J 7 bases short, with 12 bases between. CDR3 length: 13 amino acids. CDR3 bases: TGTGCCAGCAGTGAGCTGGTTAGTAGTGAAGCTTTCTTT. Its translation is CASSELVSSEAFF.

This chain connects TRBV7-2 to TRBJ2-3, with 10 bases lining up with TRBD2. CDR3 length equals 15 residues. V was pared by 2 bases and J by 4 bases, with 3 bases of the junction left unmatched. Looked up from germline, CDR1 is SGHTA and CDR2 is FQGNSA. The CDR3, as DNA: TGTGCCAGCAGCTTAAGAGCGGGGGGGCCAGATACGCAGTATTTT. Translating it yields CASSLRAGGPDTQYF.

This rearrangement joins TRBV18 to TRBJ1-5, with D perhaps TRBD1 (5 bases). This CDR3 is 16 amino acids long. V lost 2 bases, J lost 0 bases, and 11 bases lay in between. Germline CDR1 and CDR2: KGHSH and LQKENI. This CDR3 reads CASSPTGGGSNQPQHF. The CDR3, as DNA: TGTGCCAGCTCACCAACAGGAGGAGGTAGCAATCAGCCCCAGCATTTT.

This chain joins TRBV4-1 and TRBJ1-5, with D tentatively TRBD1 (5 bases). This CDR3 spans 16 amino acids. Looked up from germline, CDR1 is MGHRA and CDR2 is YSYEKL. V gave up 0 bases and J gave up 4 bases, with 13 bases separating them. The CDR3 spells CASSQEGRAYNQPQHF. CDR3 in DNA: TGCGCCAGCAGCCAAGAGGGACGGGCCTATAATCAGCCCCAGCATTTT.

This chain connects TRBV6-6 to TRBJ1-1; a possible D gene is TRBD1 (5 bases). V was clipped by 6 bases and J by 0 bases, with 8 bases between them. This CDR3 spans 13 amino acids. Germline CDR1 is MNHNY and CDR2 is SVGAGI (reference sequence). CDR3 residues: CASSQQVNTEAFF. CDR3 nucleotides: TGTGCCAGCAGCCAACAGGTGAACACTGAAGCTTTCTTT.

The chain combines TRBV5-6 with TRBJ2-3, with D tentatively TRBD1 (6 bases). Germline loops: CDR1 SGHDT, CDR2 YYEEEE. The CDR3 contains 15 residues. V gave up 0 bases and J gave up 0 bases, with 8 bases separating them. Here the CDR3 DNA reads TGTGCCAGCAGCTTGGAGGGGGATAGCACAGATACGCAGTATTTT. Translation: CASSLEGDSTDTQYF.

The chain couples TRBV5-8 to TRBJ2-1, with 7 bases aligning to TRBD1. The germline V gene has CDR1 SGHTS and CDR2 YDEGEE. Losses at the gene ends were 6 bases for V and 3 bases for J; bases not matched to a gene: 9. The CDR3 consists of 15 residues. The CDR3 spells CASTNPGQFYNEQFF. As DNA, the CDR3 is TGTGCCAGCACAAACCCGGGACAGTTCTACAATGAGCAGTTCTTC.

The genes are TRBV28 and TRBJ1-2; tentative D call: TRBD1 (6 bases). This CDR3 is built from 13 residues. CDR1 is MDHEN and CDR2 is SYDVKM in the germline V gene. Trimming pared 6 bases from V and 8 bases from J, leaving 16 bases between. CDR3 residues: CASSPTGSRGYTF. The CDR3 region has the DNA TGTGCCAGCAGCCCAACAGGGAGTCGAGGCTACACCTTC.